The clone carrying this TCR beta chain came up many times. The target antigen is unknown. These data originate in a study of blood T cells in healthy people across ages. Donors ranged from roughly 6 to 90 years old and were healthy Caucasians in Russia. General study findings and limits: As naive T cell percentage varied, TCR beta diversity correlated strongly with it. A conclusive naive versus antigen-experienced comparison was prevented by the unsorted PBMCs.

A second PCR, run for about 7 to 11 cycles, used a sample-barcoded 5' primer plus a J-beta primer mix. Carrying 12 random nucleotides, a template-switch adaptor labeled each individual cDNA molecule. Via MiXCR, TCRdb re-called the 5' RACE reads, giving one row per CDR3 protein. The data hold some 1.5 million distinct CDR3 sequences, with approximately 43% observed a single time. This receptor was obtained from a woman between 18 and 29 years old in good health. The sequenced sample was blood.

The CDR3 sequence: CASSPSSSYNEQFF. Written as DNA, the CDR3 is TGTGCCAGCAGCCCTTCCAGCTCCTACAATGAGCAGTTCTTC. The rearrangement links TRBV18 to TRBJ2-1; no clear D. Germline V lookup: CDR1 KGHSH, CDR2 LQKENI. The V and J ends lost 8 bases and 0 bases respectively, with 11 bases between them. There are 14 residues in the CDR3.